This TCR beta chain was identified during a study of T cell responses to AZD1222 COVID-19 vaccine. Study details: Analysis merged second doses at about 4 or about 12 weeks.

The CDR3 is 14 amino acids. The germline V and J ends were trimmed by 5 bases and 3 bases, with 13 bases remaining between them. From germline, CDR1 is SGHTA and CDR2 FQGTGA. Notes on the study in general: Spike-wide vaccine-associated CD4 TCRs dominated at 160-218 and 743-854. Mostly white British, mostly female donors; authors suggested clonal diversity may be underestimated. Baseline antibody screening turned up just 6 or 7 seropositive AZD1222 recipients.

In regard to this clone: Its target is unknown.

This table comes from immunoSEQ multiplex PCR, and its TCRdb copy is limited to in-frame clones, with some not included. The sample includes about 150,000 clones, 90% of them seen just once. The V call is TRBV7-3, the J call TRBJ1-2; D is perhaps TRBD1 (5 bases). The starting material was peripheral blood, obtained on day 0 of AZD1222 vaccination. This TCR derives from an adult in good health. Written as DNA, the CDR3 is TGTGCCAGCAGCAAGGGACCCCCGGACTATGGCTACACCTTC. Its protein is CASSKGPPDYGYTF.